This TCR beta chain came from a study of T-cell reconstitution after alpha-beta-depleted transplantation in children (dated by TCRdb to the mid-2010s). Notes on the research overall: T-cell immune reconstitution after TCRalphabeta/CD19-depleted allogeneic hematopoietic cell transplantation in children was quantitatively tracked in the study by means of TCR repertoire profiling. Study-wide conclusions, independent of this receptor: In some patients, the high TCRbeta diversity seen at day 60 was put down to recipient T cells and intrathymic progenitors that had survived conditioning. The frequencies of hyperexpanded clones fell over the following months, and after one year, T-cell counts and TCRbeta diversity were mostly attributed to newly produced T cells. About two months after transplant, the apparently early recovery of alphabetaT-cell counts reportedly depended on just several hundred clones that had expanded rapidly and came from non-depleted graft cells.

The CDR3 runs 14 amino acids, cysteine and phenylalanine included. The DNA shown is the 42-base CDR3, in frame from base 1. In the germline V gene, CDR1 corresponds to SGHRS and CDR2 to YFSETQ. Between the V and J ends, shortened by 2 bases and 3 bases respectively, the junction contains 12 bases. The table lists this clonotype with many counts. Its specific antigen is unknown. The input lacks base qualities; no much larger clone sits a single base away. Library creation used PCR. The sequencer listed for this sample is Illumina HiSeq 2500. Molecular barcoding was employed in the preparation of TCR libraries, with unique molecular identifiers being used to normalize TCRbeta repertoire quantification. The raw public reads went through TCRdb reprocessing: fastp at Q25, MiXCR clone calling, in-frame beta chains kept. Duplicate CDR3 protein sequences are folded into a single record with the most common DNA and genes. The sample table lists about a million distinct CDR3 sequences, about 29% of them with a count of one. 28% of the sample is held by the ten biggest clonotypes.

Read against the paper, the sample's treatment or condition label means: allogeneic hematopoietic cell transplantation with graft depleted of TCRalphabeta T cells and CD19 B cells. TCRalphabeta/CD19-depleted allogeneic hematopoietic cell grafts were given to the transplant recipients, all of whom were children. The chain couples TRBV5-1 to TRBJ2-7; the D segment is perhaps TRBD1 or TRBD2, each sharing 5 matched bases. The receptor was derived from a boy under two years old who had a stem cell transplant for SCID, so the T cells may come from the graft donor. Here the sequenced sample was PBMCs, mostly from graft donor cells, taken 360 days after TCRalphabeta/CD19-depleted stem cell transplant. The CDR3 corresponds to CASSFRDRSYEQYF. The bases are TGCGCCAGCAGCTTTCGGGACCGGAGCTACGAGCAGTACTTC. Joined to the reference TRBV5-1 and TRBJ2-7 proteins, this CDR3 gives the full variable domain: KAGVTQTPRYLIKTRGQQVTLSCSPISGHRSVSWYQQTPGQGLQFLFEYFSETQRNKGNFPGRFSGRQFSNSRSEMNVSTLELGDSALYLCASSFRDRSYEQYFGPGTRLTVT.